This is a list of T cell receptor beta chains from one sample in a study of blood T cell repertoires in COVID-19. Clones were sequenced by immunoSEQ multiplex PCR, and TCRdb holds only the in-frame ones, with some missing. The repertoire holds approximately 150,000 clones, with more than 75% as singletons. What was sequenced was peripheral blood. The receptors were sampled from a man between 18 and 35 years old with COVID-19, enrolled during active disease. Each CDR3 is given with its conserved first and last residue. A D gene is named only where the DNA matches it firmly. Rows may omit the clone size; those that give it use once, few, many or a size class.

V gene	D gene	J gene	clone size	CDR3 DNA	CDR3 protein
TRBV7-6	-	TRBJ1-5	once	TGTGCCAGCAGCTTAACTCCGGGAAGCAATCAGCCCCAGCATTTT	CASSLTPGSNQPQHF
TRBV28	TRBD1	TRBJ2-7	-	TGTGCCAGCACCGTGGGACAGGGAGCGTACGAGCAGTACTTC	CASTVGQGAYEQYF
TRBV2	-	TRBJ2-1	once	TGTGCCAGCAGTGAAGCGGGGCGGCCACTCTCCTACAATGAGCAGTTCTTC	CASSEAGRPLSYNEQFF
TRBV13	TRBD1	TRBJ2-7	-	TGTGCCAGCAGCCACGGGACAGCAACCTACGAGCAGTACTTC	CASSHGTATYEQYF
TRBV3-1/TRBV3-2	-	TRBJ2-1	-	TGTGCCAGCAGCCAAGCGGGGGGCGCCCCTTACAATGAGCAGTTCTTC	CASSQAGGAPYNEQFF
TRBV11-3	-	TRBJ2-7	-	TGTGCCAGCAGCTTTCGGTCGGACTCGATGACTTACGAGCAGTACTTC	CASSFRSDSMTYEQYF
TRBV4-3	TRBD1	TRBJ1-2	once	TGCGCCAGCAGCCAAGAATGGACAGGGGTCGATGGCTACACCTTC	CASSQEWTGVDGYTF
TRBV7-9	-	TRBJ2-5	-	TGTGCCAGCAGCGGACACTCAGGGGACGTGGAGACCCAGTACTTC	CASSGHSGDVETQYF
TRBV6-5	-	TRBJ2-3	-	TGTGCCAGCAGTCGCTTAGGCAGGGGTCCAGATACGCAGTATTTT	CASSRLGRGPDTQYF
TRBV27	-	TRBJ1-1	few	TGTGCCAGCAGTTCCCTGCCGGTGGACAGATTGAACACTGAAGCTTTCTTT	CASSSLPVDRLNTEAFF
TRBV21-1	-	TRBJ2-7	-	TGTGCCAGCAGCCAGAGAGCGGGAGGTTCCCACGAGCAGTACTTC	CASSQRAGGSHEQYF
TRBV19	TRBD1	TRBJ2-7	-	TGTGCCAGTAGGGGGCCAGGGGGCCACGAGCAGTACTTC	CASRGPGGHEQYF
TRBV5-5	TRBD1	TRBJ2-4	-	TGTGCCAGCAGCCGCGGGACAGGGTTTGACATTCAGTACTTC	CASSRGTGFDIQYF
TRBV9	TRBD2	TRBJ2-1	-	TGTGCCAGCAGCCCCCGTGGGGATCTAGCGGGAGTACACAATGAGCAGTTCTTC	CASSPRGDLAGVHNEQFF
TRBV5-1	-	TRBJ1-2	-	TGCGCCAGCAGCTTGGAACTGCACAGTAGCTATGGCTACACCTTC	CASSLELHSSYGYTF
TRBV5-5	-	TRBJ2-1	-	TGTGCCAGCAGCCAATGGCCGGGAAGCTCCTACAATGAGCAGTTCTTC	CASSQWPGSSYNEQFF
TRBV19	-	TRBJ2-2	once	TGTGCCAGTACAAGCTTCGATGCCGGGGAGCTGTTTTTT	CASTSFDAGELFF
TRBV7-9	-	TRBJ1-1	-	TGTGCCAGCAGCGTCCTCAGGGGACTGAACACTGAAGCTTTCTTT	CASSVLRGLNTEAFF
TRBV7-2	TRBD2	TRBJ2-1	once	TGTGCCAGCAGTTTGAACGGCGGGAGTAACAATGAGCAGTTCTTC	CASSLNGGSNNEQFF
TRBV5-4	TRBD2	TRBJ2-7	once	TGTGCCAGCAGCTTGGAAGTAGCGGGGAAGCTCGAGCAGTACTTC	CASSLEVAGKLEQYF
TRBV6-1	-	TRBJ2-2	once	TGTGCCAGCAGTGAAGCGATCGGTGGCGGGGAGCTGTTTTTT	CASSEAIGGGELFF
TRBV7-9	-	TRBJ1-3	-	TGTGCCAGCAGCTTAACGGACAGCTCTGGAAACACCATATATTTT	CASSLTDSSGNTIYF
TRBV2	-	TRBJ1-4	-	TGTGCCAGCAGTGAAGTAGAGACGGAGGTCCCTAATGAAAAACTGTTTTTT	CASSEVETEVPNEKLFF